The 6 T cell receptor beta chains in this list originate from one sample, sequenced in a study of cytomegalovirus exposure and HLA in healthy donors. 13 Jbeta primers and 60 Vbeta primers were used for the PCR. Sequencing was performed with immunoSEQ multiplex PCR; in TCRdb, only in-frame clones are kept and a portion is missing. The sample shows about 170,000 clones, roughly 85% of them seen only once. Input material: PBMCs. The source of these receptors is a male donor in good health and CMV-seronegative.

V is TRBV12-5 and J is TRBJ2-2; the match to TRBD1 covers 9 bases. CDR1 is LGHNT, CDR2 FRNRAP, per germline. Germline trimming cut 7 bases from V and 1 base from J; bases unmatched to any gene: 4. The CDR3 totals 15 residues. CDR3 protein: CASELGQGNTGELFF. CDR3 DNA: TGTGCTAGTGAACTGGGACAGGGGAACACCGGGGAGCTGTTTTTT.

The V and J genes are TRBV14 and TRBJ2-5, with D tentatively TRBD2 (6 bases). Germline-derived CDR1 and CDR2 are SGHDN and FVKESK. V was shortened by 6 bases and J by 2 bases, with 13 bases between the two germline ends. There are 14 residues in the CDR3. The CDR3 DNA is TGTGCCAGCAGTGCCGTTCGGGGGCAAGAGACCCAGTACTTC. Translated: CASSAVRGQETQYF.

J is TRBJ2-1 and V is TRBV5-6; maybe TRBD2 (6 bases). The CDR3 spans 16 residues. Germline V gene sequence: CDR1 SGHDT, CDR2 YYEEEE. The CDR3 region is CAKLRAGHISYNEQFF. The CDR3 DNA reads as TGTGCTAAGCTGAGGGCGGGGCACATCTCCTACAATGAGCAGTTCTTC.

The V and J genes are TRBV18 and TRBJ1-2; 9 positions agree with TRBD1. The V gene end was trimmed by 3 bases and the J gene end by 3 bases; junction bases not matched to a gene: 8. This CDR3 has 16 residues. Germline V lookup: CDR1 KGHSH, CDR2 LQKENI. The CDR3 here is CASSPTGTGIDYGYTF. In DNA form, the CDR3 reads TGTGCCAGCTCACCTACCGGGACAGGGATCGACTATGGCTACACCTTC.

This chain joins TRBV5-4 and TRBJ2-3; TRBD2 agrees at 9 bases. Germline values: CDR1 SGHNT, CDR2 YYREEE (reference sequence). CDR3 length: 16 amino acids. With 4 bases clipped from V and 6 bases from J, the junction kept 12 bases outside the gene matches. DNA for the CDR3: TGTGCCAGCAGCAGCGGACTAGCGCTTTGGGGGGATACGCAGTATTTT. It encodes CASSSGLALWGDTQYF.

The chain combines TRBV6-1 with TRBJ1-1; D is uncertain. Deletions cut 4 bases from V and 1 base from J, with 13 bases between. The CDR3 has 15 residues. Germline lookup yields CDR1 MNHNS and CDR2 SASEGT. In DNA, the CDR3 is TGTGCCAGCAGTGGTGGAGGGCAACCGAACACTGAAGCTTTCTTT. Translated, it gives CASSGGGQPNTEAFF.